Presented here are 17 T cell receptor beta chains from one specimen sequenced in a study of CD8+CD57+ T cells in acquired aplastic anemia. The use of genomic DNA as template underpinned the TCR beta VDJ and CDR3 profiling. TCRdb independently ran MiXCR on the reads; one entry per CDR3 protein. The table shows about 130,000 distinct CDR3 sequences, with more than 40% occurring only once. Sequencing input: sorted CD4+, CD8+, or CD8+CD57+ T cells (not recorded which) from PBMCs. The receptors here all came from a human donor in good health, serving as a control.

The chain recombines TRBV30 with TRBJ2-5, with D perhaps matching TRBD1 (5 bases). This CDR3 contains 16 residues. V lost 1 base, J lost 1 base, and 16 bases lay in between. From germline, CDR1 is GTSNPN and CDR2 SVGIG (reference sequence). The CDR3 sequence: CAWSGGWMGLQETQYF. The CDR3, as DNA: TGTGCCTGGAGTGGCGGCTGGATGGGGCTCCAAGAGACCCAGTACTTC.

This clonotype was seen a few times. The CDR3 spells CASIPSGTGNTEAFF. DNA for the CDR3: TGTGCCAGCATCCCCTCGGGGACAGGGAACACTGAAGCTTTCTTT. The rearrangement joins TRBV28 to TRBJ1-1; 8 positions match TRBD1. The CDR3 length is 15 residues. CDR1 and CDR2 from the germline V gene are MDHEN and SYDVKM. The J segment lost 1 base and the V segment lost 7 bases, leaving 8 bases of the junction unmatched.

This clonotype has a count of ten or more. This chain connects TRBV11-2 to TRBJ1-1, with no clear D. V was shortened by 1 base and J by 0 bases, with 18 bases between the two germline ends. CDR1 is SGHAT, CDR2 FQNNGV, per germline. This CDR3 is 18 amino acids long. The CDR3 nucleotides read TGTGCCAGCAGCTTAGGAGGCAGCCTAGTACATGTGAACACTGAAGCTTTCTTT. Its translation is CASSLGGSLVHVNTEAFF.

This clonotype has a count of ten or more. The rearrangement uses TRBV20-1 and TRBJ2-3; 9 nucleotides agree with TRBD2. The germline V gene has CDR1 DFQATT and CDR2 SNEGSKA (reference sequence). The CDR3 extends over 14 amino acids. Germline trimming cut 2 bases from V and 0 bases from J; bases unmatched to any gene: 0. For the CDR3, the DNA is TGCAGTGCTAGACTAGCGGGGAGCACAGATACGCAGTATTTT. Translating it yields CSARLAGSTDTQYF.

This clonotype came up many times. Written as DNA, the CDR3 is TGCAGTGCTAGACCCCGTGGGACTAGCGGGGCCCGGGGGGAGCAGTTCTTC. It specifies CSARPRGTSGARGEQFF. This chain joins TRBV20-1 and TRBJ2-1; TRBD2 matches 13 bases. V shed 2 bases, J shed 10 bases, and the junction held 14 bases outside the gene matches. CDR1 and CDR2 (germline): DFQATT, SNEGSKA (reference sequence). The CDR3 extends over 17 amino acids.

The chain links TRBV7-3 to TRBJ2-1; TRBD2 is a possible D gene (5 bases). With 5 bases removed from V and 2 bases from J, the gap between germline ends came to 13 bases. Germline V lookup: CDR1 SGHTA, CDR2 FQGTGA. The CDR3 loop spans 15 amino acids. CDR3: CASSQESGTYNEQFF. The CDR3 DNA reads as TGTGCCAGCAGCCAAGAGAGCGGTACCTACAATGAGCAGTTCTTC.

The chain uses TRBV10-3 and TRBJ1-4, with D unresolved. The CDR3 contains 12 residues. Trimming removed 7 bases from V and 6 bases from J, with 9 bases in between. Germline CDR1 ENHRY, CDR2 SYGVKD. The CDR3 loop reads CAITEGDEKLFF. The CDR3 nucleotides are TGTGCCATCACCGAGGGCGATGAAAAACTGTTTTTT.

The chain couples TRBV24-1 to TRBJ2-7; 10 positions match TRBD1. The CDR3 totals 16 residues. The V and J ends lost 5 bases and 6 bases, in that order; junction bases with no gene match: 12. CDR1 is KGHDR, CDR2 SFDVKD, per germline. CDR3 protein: CATSALGDRGEFEQYF. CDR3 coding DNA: TGTGCCACCAGTGCCCTAGGGGACAGGGGAGAGTTCGAGCAGTACTTC.

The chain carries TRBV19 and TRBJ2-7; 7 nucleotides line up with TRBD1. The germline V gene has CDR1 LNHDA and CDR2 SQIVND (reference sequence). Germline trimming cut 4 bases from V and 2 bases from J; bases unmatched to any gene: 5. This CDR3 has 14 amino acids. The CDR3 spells CASSKGRGTYEQYF. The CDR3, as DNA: TGTGCCAGTAGTAAGGGCAGGGGGACCTACGAGCAGTACTTC.

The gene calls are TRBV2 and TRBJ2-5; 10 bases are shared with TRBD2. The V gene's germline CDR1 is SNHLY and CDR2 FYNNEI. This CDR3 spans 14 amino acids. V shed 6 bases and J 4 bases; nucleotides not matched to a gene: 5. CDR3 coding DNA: TGTGCCAGCAGATCAGCGGGGGGGCTAGAGACCCAGTACTTC. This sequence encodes CASRSAGGLETQYF.

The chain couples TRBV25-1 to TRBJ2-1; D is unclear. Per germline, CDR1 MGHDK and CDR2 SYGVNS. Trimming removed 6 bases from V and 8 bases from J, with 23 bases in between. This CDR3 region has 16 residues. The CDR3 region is CASSSFERAPDDEQFF. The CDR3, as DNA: TGTGCCAGCAGCTCCTTCGAGCGAGCCCCGGATGATGAGCAGTTCTTC.

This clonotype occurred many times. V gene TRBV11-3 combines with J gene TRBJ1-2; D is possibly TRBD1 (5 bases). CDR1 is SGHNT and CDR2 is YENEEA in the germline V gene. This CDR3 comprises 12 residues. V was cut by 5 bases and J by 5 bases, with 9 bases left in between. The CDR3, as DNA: TGTGCCAGCAGCCGGGACGGTTATGGCTACACCTTC. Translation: CASSRDGYGYTF.

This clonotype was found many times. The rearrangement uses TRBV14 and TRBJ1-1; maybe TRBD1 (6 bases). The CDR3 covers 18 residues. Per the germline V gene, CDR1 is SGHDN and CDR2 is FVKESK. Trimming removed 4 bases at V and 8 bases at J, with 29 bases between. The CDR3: CASSLIGAGSDWTEEAFF. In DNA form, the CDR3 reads TGTGCCAGCAGCCTCATTGGGGCCGGGTCGGATTGGACAGAAGAAGCTTTCTTT.

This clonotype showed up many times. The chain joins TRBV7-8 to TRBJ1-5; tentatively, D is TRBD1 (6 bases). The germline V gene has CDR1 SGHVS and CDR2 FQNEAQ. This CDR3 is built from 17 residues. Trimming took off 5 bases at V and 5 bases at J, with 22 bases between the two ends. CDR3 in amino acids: CASSQIDWGARDQPQHF. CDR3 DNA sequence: TGTGCCAGCAGCCAAATTGATTGGGGGGCGAGGGATCAGCCCCAGCATTTT.

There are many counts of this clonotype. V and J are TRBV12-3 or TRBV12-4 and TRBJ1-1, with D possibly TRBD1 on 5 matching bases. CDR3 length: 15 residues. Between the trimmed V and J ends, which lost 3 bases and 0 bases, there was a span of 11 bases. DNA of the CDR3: TGTGCCAGCAGTTTCAGGGAACCCATGAACACTGAAGCTTTCTTT. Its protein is CASSFREPMNTEAFF.

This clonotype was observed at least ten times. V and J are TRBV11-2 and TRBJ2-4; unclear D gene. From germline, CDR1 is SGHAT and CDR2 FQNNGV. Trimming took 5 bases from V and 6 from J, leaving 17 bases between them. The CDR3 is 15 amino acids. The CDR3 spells CASSRDGVSGNIQYF. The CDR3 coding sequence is TGTGCCAGCAGCCGCGACGGTGTCTCGGGAAACATTCAGTACTTC.

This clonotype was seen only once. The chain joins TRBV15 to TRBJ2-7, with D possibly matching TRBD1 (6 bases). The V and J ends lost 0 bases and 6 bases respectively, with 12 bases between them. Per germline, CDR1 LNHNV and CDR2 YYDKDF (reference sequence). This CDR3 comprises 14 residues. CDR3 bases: TGTGCCACCAGCAGAGACAGGGGTTTGGGCGAGCAGTACGTC. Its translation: CATSRDRGLGEQYV.